Detailed here is one T cell receptor (beta chain). The sample belongs to a study of T cell responses to AZD1222 COVID-19 vaccine. In germline, CDR1 is SGHTS, CDR2 YDEGEE. This CDR3 spans 18 amino acids. Trimming took 3 bases from V and 5 from J, leaving 24 bases between them. The protocol was immunoSEQ multiplex PCR, while the TCRdb copy is restricted to in-frame clones and leaves out a portion. The sample holds 150,000 to 200,000 clones, 80% to 90% seen once. The material sequenced was peripheral blood, taken on day 0 of MenACWY control vaccination. The receptor was isolated from an adult in good health. The chain uses TRBV5-8 and TRBJ2-1; unclear D gene. CDR3 protein: CASSSPKGNESNDNEQFF. CDR3 nucleotides: TGTGCCAGCAGCTCGCCTAAGGGTAACGAGAGTAATGACAATGAGCAGTTCTTC.